These T cell receptor beta chains were read from a single sample in a study of T cells in Graves' hyperthyroidism and ophthalmopathy. TCRdb passed the multiplex PCR reads through MiXCR, listing each CDR3 protein once. The sample includes 300,000 to 450,000 distinct CDR3 sequences, less than 20% seen only once; the top ten take around 40%. The sequenced material came from blood. These receptors all come from a man in his late teens or twenties with Graves' ophthalmopathy. Each CDR3 is given with its conserved first and last residue. The D gene is left open where the match is weak.

D | V | CDR3
- | TRBV24-1 | CATSDPADTQYF
- | TRBV4-1 | CASSQLDMGLRTGELFF
TRBD1 | TRBV24-1 | CATSVPGQSEAFF
- | TRBV20-1 | CSAPYIYEQYF
TRBD2 | TRBV7-3 | CASSRDSSGGPHNEQFF
- | TRBV11-1 | CASSSPIQPGEQYF
- | TRBV12-3/TRBV12-4 | CASSLVPRVPAGDYGYTF
- | TRBV20-1 | CSAGGGAPGNTIYF
- | TRBV11-2 | CASSLNRDGSPLHF
- | TRBV9 | CASSVKATGFGADTQYF
- | TRBV29-1 | CSGDSNTEAFF
- | TRBV6-1 | CASDPVGSREQYF
TRBD2 | TRBV20-1 | CSARSIGRTSGSYNEQFF
- | TRBV7-9 | CASSLSPEGSPPHF
- | TRBV2 | CASSVSVVNTEAFF
- | TRBV6-1 | CASSRSGVGNQPQHF
- | TRBV3-1 | CASSQEQSNQPQHF
TRBD2 | TRBV7-2 | CASRTSGAGSYEQYF
TRBD2 | TRBV20-1 | CSARDWEGPSYEQYF
- | TRBV12-3/TRBV12-4 | CASSLTHEAFF